A single sample gave rise to the 9 T cell receptor beta chains below, sequenced in a study of T-cell reconstitution after alpha-beta-depleted transplantation in children. For TCRbeta, the library was prepared with unique molecular identifiers. TCRdb analysed the PCR reads with MiXCR anew, one entry per CDR3 protein. This sample has hundreds of thousands of distinct CDR3 sequences, with approximately 24% found just once. The source was PBMCs, mostly from graft donor cells, collected 360 days after TCRalphabeta/CD19-depleted stem cell transplant. These receptors came from a female patient aged 2-10 years who had a stem cell transplant for congenital amegakaryocytic thrombocytopenia, so the T cells may come from the graft donor.

This clonotype was recorded a few times. V and J are TRBV28 and TRBJ2-2, with D uncertain. Germline CDR1 reads MDHEN; CDR2 reads SYDVKM. The CDR3 is 15 residues long. V gave up 2 bases and J gave up 2 bases, with 9 bases separating them. CDR3 loop: CASSLPRFNTGELFF. The CDR3 DNA sequence: TGTGCCAGCAGTTTACCCAGGTTCAACACCGGGGAGCTGTTTTTT.

The V call is TRBV6-5, the J call TRBJ2-3; no reliable D call. V was cut by 2 bases and J by 2 bases, with 11 bases left in between. The CDR3 is made up of 15 amino acids. The germline gives CDR1 MNHEY, CDR2 SVGAGI. The CDR3: CASSYDGQVTDTQYF. Written as DNA, the CDR3 is TGTGCCAGCAGTTACGATGGCCAGGTCACAGATACGCAGTATTTT.

This clonotype has only a few counts. The CDR3 DNA sequence: TGTGCCAGCAGGGAATTGGGCGTACGAACTGAAGCTTTCTTT. Translating it yields CASRELGVRTEAFF. The chain recombines TRBV28 with TRBJ1-1, with D unresolved. Trimming took 6 bases from V and 5 from J, leaving 16 bases between them. The CDR3 runs to 14 residues. From germline, CDR1 is MDHEN and CDR2 SYDVKM. Full variable domain (remainder filled in from reference TRBV28 and TRBJ1-1): DVKVTQSSRYLVKRTGEKVFLECVQDMDHENMFWYRQDPGLGLRLIYFSYDVKMKEKGDIPEGYSVSREKKERFSLILESASTNQTSMYLCASRELGVRTEAFFGQGTRLTVV.

In this sample, this clonotype turned up many times. The V and J genes are TRBV5-1 and TRBJ2-4, with D unresolved. Looked up from germline, CDR1 is SGHRS and CDR2 is YFSETQ. The CDR3 loop spans 13 amino acids. The V gene lost 2 bases and the J gene lost 1 base, with 4 bases spanning the gap. The CDR3, as DNA: TGCGCCAGCAGCTTAACGGCCAAAAACATTCAGTACTTC. Protein: CASSLTAKNIQYF.

This clonotype has only a few counts. The genes are TRBV20-1 and TRBJ1-2; 7 bases fit TRBD1. Germline assignment: CDR1 DFQATT and CDR2 SNEGSKA (reference sequence). V shed 6 bases, J shed 2 bases, and the junction held 12 bases outside the gene matches. The CDR3 runs 15 residues. The CDR3 nucleotides read TGCAGTGCCCCCGGCGGGACAGCACTAAACTATGGCTACACCTTC. Protein product: CSAPGGTALNYGYTF.

This clonotype has only a few counts. This chain links TRBV12-5 with TRBJ2-3; the D gene could be TRBD1 or TRBD2 (6 bases each). The CDR3 runs to 16 residues. Trimming cost V 6 bases and J 0 bases, with 16 bases left between them. Germline CDR1 and CDR2: LGHNT and FRNRAP. CDR3: CASGKGGTLSTDTQYF. CDR3 nucleotides: TGTGCTAGTGGGAAAGGGGGGACACTAAGCACAGATACGCAGTATTTT.

The chain has TRBV6-1 and TRBJ2-4, with unresolved D. Between the trimmed V and J ends, which lost 6 bases and 8 bases, there was a span of 8 bases. Germline CDR1 is MNHNS and CDR2 is SASEGT. CDR3 length: 11 residues. The CDR3 is CASRMGHIQYF. CDR3 bases: TGTGCCAGCAGGATGGGTCACATTCAGTACTTC.

This clonotype was seen only a few times. J is TRBJ1-5 and V is TRBV20-1; 7 nucleotides align to TRBD1. The CDR3 has 16 residues. CDR1 and CDR2 (germline): DFQATT, SNEGSKA (reference sequence). The trim removed 0 bases at V and 1 base at J, leaving 6 bases unmatched. The CDR3 DNA follows: TGCAGTGCTAGAGATTGGCGACAGGGCAGCAATCAGCCCCAGCATTTT. Translation gives CSARDWRQGSNQPQHF.

The CDR3 DNA reads TGTGCCAGCAGTGAAGTTGATAGGGCCGAGCAGTACTTC. Translated: CASSEVDRAEQYF. The V and J genes are TRBV6-1 and TRBJ2-7; D gene uncertain. Germline CDR1 reads MNHNS; CDR2 reads SASEGT. Trimming took 1 base from V and 6 from J, leaving 10 bases between them. The CDR3 spans 13 residues.